This T cell receptor (beta chain) was profiled in a study of OX40 agonist ivuxolimab in advanced cancers. About the research overall: With ivuxolimab, an agonistic anti-OX40 (CD134) antibody, patients were treated. At doses from 0.01 to 10 mg/kg, patients were given intravenous ivuxolimab every 2 weeks. Overall study findings and caveats: At 0.1 to 3.0 mg/kg and by week 6, CD4+ and CD8+ T cells in the blood had expanded clonally.

Some clones are missing from TCRdb's copy, which holds only in-frame ones; the method was immunoSEQ multiplex PCR. The sample lists 80,000 to 100,000 clones, about 85% seen once, with more than 0.8% in the top ten. This clone appeared a few times. Its antigen is unknown. This sample comprised CD4+ or CD8+ T cells sorted from blood, obtained in a trial of the OX40 agonist ivuxolimab. The clonotype was recovered from an adult with an advanced solid tumor such as melanoma, head and neck, liver or kidney cancer.

CDR3 coding DNA: TGTGCCAGCAGCTTCACTAGCGGGAGGGCCAAGGGCAATGAGCAGTTCTTC. It translates to CASSFTSGRAKGNEQFF. The chain is built from TRBV7-2 and TRBJ2-1; TRBD2 matches at 13 bases. The CDR3 is 17 residues long. The germline gives CDR1 SGHTA, CDR2 FQGNSA. The V gene end was trimmed by 3 bases and the J gene end by 6 bases; junction bases not matched to a gene: 8. The full variable domain, with the rest looked up from reference TRBV7-2 and TRBJ2-1, is GAGVSQSPSNKVTEKGKDVELRCDPISGHTALYWYRQSLGQGLEFLIYFQGNSAPDKSGLPSDRFSAERTGGSVSTLTIQRTQQEDSAVYLCASSFTSGRAKGNEQFFGPGTRLTVL.